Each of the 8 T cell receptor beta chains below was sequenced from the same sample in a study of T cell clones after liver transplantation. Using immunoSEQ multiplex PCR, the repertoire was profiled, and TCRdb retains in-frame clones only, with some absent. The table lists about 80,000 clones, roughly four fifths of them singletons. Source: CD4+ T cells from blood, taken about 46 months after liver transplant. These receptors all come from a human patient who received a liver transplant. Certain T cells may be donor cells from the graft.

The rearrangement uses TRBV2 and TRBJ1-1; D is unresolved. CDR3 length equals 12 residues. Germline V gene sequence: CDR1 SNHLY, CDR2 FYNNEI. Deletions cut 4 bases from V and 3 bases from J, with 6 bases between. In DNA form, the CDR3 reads TGTGCCAGCAGTGTGGACCACACTGAAGCTTTCTTT. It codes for CASSVDHTEAFF. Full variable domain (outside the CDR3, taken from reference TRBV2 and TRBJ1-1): EPEVTQTPSHQVTQMGQEVILRCVPISNHLYFYWYRQILGQKVEFLVSFYNNEISEKSEIFDDQFSVERPDGSNFTLKIRSTKLEDSAMYFCASSVDHTEAFFGQGTRLTVV.

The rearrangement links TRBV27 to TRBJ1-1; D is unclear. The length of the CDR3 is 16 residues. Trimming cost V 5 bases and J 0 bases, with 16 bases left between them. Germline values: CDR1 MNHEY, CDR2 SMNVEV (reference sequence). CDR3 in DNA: TGTGCCAGCAGTCCTTTCTCCAATCGTATGAACACTGAAGCTTTCTTT. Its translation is CASSPFSNRMNTEAFF.

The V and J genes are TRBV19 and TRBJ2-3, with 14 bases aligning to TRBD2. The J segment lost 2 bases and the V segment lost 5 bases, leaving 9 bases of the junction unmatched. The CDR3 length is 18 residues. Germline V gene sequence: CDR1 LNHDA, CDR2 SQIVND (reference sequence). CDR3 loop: CASSSPGLAGEHTDTQYF. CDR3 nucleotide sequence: TGTGCCAGTAGTTCCCCGGGACTAGCGGGAGAGCACACAGATACGCAGTATTTT.

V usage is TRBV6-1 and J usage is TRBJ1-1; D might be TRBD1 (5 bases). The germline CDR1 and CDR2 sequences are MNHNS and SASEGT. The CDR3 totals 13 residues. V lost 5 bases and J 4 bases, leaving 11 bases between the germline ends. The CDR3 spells CASSRGVRTEAFF. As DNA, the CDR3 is TGTGCCAGCAGTAGAGGGGTCCGCACTGAAGCTTTCTTT.

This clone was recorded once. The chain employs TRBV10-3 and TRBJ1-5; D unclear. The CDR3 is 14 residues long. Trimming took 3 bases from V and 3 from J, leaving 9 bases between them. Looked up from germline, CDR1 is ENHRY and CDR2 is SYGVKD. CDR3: CAISDDRANQPQHF. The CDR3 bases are TGTGCCATCAGTGATGATAGGGCCAATCAGCCCCAGCATTTT.

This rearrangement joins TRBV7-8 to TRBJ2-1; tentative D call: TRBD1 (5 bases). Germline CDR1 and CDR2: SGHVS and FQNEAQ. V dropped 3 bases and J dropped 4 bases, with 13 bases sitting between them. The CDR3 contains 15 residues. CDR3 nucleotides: TGTGCCAGCAGCTTCCAGGGCCAGACATACAATGAGCAGTTCTTC. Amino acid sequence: CASSFQGQTYNEQFF. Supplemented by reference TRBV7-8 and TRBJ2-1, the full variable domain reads GAGVSQSPRYKVAKRGQDVALRCDPISGHVSLFWYQQALGQGPEFLTYFQNEAQLDKSGLPSDRFFAERPEGSVSTLKIQRTQQEDSAVYLCASSFQGQTYNEQFFGPGTRLTVL.

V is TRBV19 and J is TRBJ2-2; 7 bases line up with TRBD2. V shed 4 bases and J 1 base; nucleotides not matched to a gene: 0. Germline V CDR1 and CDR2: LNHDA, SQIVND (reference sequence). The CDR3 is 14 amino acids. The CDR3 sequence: CASSSGGNTGELFF. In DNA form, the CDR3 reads TGTGCCAGTAGTAGCGGGGGGAACACCGGGGAGCTGTTTTTT.

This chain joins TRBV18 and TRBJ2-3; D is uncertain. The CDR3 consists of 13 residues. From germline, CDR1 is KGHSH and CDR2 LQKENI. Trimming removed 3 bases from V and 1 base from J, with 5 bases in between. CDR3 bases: TGTGCCAGCTCACCTCGCCGCACAGATACGCAGTATTTT. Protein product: CASSPRRTDTQYF.